The 2 T cell receptor beta chains presented below share a single source sample, sequenced in a study of blood T cells in healthy people across ages. The authors ran a second PCR of roughly 7 to 11 cycles using a sample-barcoded 5' primer and a J-beta primer mix. A single record per CDR3 protein comes from TCRdb applying MiXCR to the 5' RACE reads. The sample carries some 1.5 million distinct CDR3 sequences, about 28% recorded once. What was sequenced was blood. These receptors originate from a woman aged 30 to 39 in good health.

This rearrangement joins TRBV5-5 to TRBJ1-1; D is unclear. The length of the CDR3 is 15 residues. Germline V gene sequence: CDR1 SGHKS, CDR2 YYEKEE (reference sequence). V was clipped by 0 bases and J by 0 bases, with 9 bases between them. CDR3 region: CASSLAANMNTEAFF. The CDR3 coding sequence is TGTGCCAGCAGCTTGGCAGCAAACATGAACACTGAAGCTTTCTTT.

V is TRBV30 and J is TRBJ2-5; a possible D gene is TRBD2 (5 bases). The V gene's germline CDR1 is GTSNPN and CDR2 SVGIG (reference sequence). V was clipped by 4 bases and J by 2 bases, with 11 bases between them. The CDR3 length is 13 residues. The CDR3 protein is CAWNLGLQETQYF. DNA for the CDR3: TGTGCCTGGAATCTAGGACTTCAAGAGACCCAGTACTTC.